Following are 20 T cell receptor beta chains from one sample sequenced in a study of blood T cell repertoires in COVID-19 (dated by TCRdb to 2020 to 2022). Libraries were made using the immunoSEQ multiplex PCR assay. TCRdb holds this immuneACCESS table with in-frame rearrangements only. Some clones are missing; in checked studies, unresolved V genes explain under half, and the rest has no known cause. The sample contains approximately 100,000 clones, 70% to 90% of them found a single time. The top ten hold more than 3.5% of the sample. The sample consisted of peripheral blood. These receptors were collected from a human donor with COVID-19, enrolled during active disease. The donor label of this sample is uncertain.

The J gene is TRBJ2-3, the V gene TRBV5-4; the D gene is possibly TRBD1 (7 bases). V shed 6 bases and J shed 4 bases, with 18 bases lying between them. The CDR3 length is 15 residues. Per germline, CDR1 SGHNT and CDR2 YYREEE (reference sequence). The CDR3 DNA reads TGTGCCAGCATCCAGGGGGGCGACGGGGCAGATACGCAGTATTTT. Protein product: CASIQGGDGADTQYF. Looking up the rest from reference TRBV5-4 and TRBJ2-3 gives the full variable domain: ETGVTQSPTHLIKTRGQQVTLRCSSQSGHNTVSWYQQALGQGPQFIFQYYREEENGRGNFPPRFSGLQFPNYSSELNVNALELDDSALYLCASIQGGDGADTQYFGPGTRLTVL.

V gene TRBV5-4 combines with J gene TRBJ1-2; D may be TRBD1 (5 bases). The CDR3 sequence is 13 residues long. The germline V gene has CDR1 SGHNT and CDR2 YYREEE (reference sequence). The ends were cut back, 4 bases at V and 6 bases at J, with 13 bases in the middle. In DNA, the CDR3 is TGTGCCAGCAGCATAAACATCAGGGATGGCTACACCTTC. Encoded protein: CASSINIRDGYTF.

This chain uses TRBV5-1 with TRBJ2-2; 7 bases agree with TRBD2. This CDR3 contains 14 residues. In germline, CDR1 is SGHRS, CDR2 YFSETQ. V lost 4 bases and J lost 3; bases outside the gene matches: 3. CDR3 sequence: CASSPRGDTGELFF. For the CDR3, the DNA is TGCGCCAGCAGCCCCCGGGGGGACACCGGGGAGCTGTTTTTT.

This chain uses TRBV27 with TRBJ1-5; unclear D gene. The germline V and J ends were trimmed by 5 bases and 3 bases, with 17 bases remaining between them. CDR3 length equals 16 residues. Germline values: CDR1 MNHEY, CDR2 SMNVEV (reference sequence). The CDR3 here is CASSPLGEAYNQPQHF. DNA for the CDR3: TGTGCCAGCAGTCCACTCGGGGAGGCCTACAATCAGCCCCAGCATTTT.

This clone was seen only once. This chain connects TRBV7-9 to TRBJ1-6, with no clear D. There are 13 residues in the CDR3. Trimming pared 3 bases from V and 10 bases from J, leaving 10 bases between. CDR1 SEHNR and CDR2 FQNEAQ come from the germline V gene (reference sequence). The CDR3 nucleotides read TGTGCCAGCAGCTTTGAGAGGCGGTCACCCCTCCACTTT. It specifies CASSFERRSPLHF.

This rearrangement joins TRBV6-1 to TRBJ1-6, with 7 positions matching TRBD1. The CDR3 covers 15 residues. Germline V gives CDR1 MNHNS, CDR2 SASEGT. Germline trimming cut 1 base from V and 8 bases from J; bases unmatched to any gene: 5. CDR3 sequence: CASSEVGGEHSPLHF. The CDR3 coding sequence is TGTGCCAGCAGTGAAGTAGGGGGCGAACATTCACCCCTCCACTTT.

The chain recombines TRBV7-8 with TRBJ2-3, with 7 bases aligning to TRBD2. CDR1 and CDR2 from the germline V gene are SGHVS and FQNEAQ. With V trimmed by 4 bases and J by 0 bases, 10 bases remained unmatched. This CDR3 region has 17 residues. For the CDR3, the DNA is TGTGCCAGCAGCTCCCTGACTAGCTCCCTTAGCACAGATACGCAGTATTTT. As protein: CASSSLTSSLSTDTQYF.

The chain uses TRBV20-1 and TRBJ2-1, with D perhaps TRBD1 (5 bases). Germline CDR1 reads DFQATT; CDR2 reads SNEGSKA (reference sequence). The V end was cut by 3 bases, the J end by 5 bases, with 14 bases between. The CDR3 covers 14 residues. CDR3 region: CSASSGQVNNEQFF. CDR3 DNA: TGCAGTGCTAGTTCTGGACAAGTTAACAATGAGCAGTTCTTC.

This chain connects TRBV24-1 to TRBJ2-1; D perhaps matches TRBD2 (6 bases). Trimming removed 2 bases at V and 14 bases at J, with 12 bases between. Germline V gene sequence: CDR1 KGHDR, CDR2 SFDVKD. This CDR3 is built from 12 residues. CDR3 DNA sequence: TGTGCCACCAGTGATTCCGGGACTGAAGAGTTCTTC. Its translation is CATSDSGTEEFF.

The chain has TRBV7-9 and TRBJ2-2; 7 nucleotides line up with TRBD1. The CDR3 is 16 amino acids. Germline-derived CDR1 and CDR2 are SEHNR and FQNEAQ (reference sequence). V trimming: 1 base; J trimming: 4 bases; junction bases outside the gene matches: 6. CDR3 region: CASSLGGTVGTGELFF. In nucleotides, the CDR3 is TGTGCCAGCAGCTTAGGGGGGACAGTTGGCACCGGGGAGCTGTTTTTT.

This rearrangement joins TRBV4-2 to TRBJ1-2; D is undetermined. Trimming took 4 bases from V and 3 from J, leaving 9 bases between them. Germline values: CDR1 LGHNA, CDR2 YNFKEQ. This CDR3 is built from 13 residues. CDR3 coding DNA: TGTGCCAGCAGCCGGTTAACAGACTATGGCTACACCTTC. Translated, it gives CASSRLTDYGYTF.

This CDR3 is CASRLAGTRETQYF. The CDR3 DNA follows: TGTGCCAGCAGGCTAGCGGGGACCAGGGAGACCCAGTACTTC. The chain is built from TRBV6-6 and TRBJ2-5; 9 nucleotides align to TRBD2. Germline lookup yields CDR1 MNHNY and CDR2 SVGAGI (reference sequence). This CDR3 spans 14 amino acids. V lost 6 bases, J lost 5 bases, and 7 bases stayed unmatched.

The chain carries TRBV7-6 and TRBJ2-1, with D possibly TRBD2 on 6 matching bases. Trimming removed 5 bases from V and 3 bases from J, with 14 bases in between. Looked up from germline, CDR1 is SGHVS and CDR2 is FNYEAQ. The length of the CDR3 is 15 residues. The CDR3 sequence: CASSPGAGYYNEQFF. CDR3 in DNA: TGTGCCAGCAGCCCTGGGGCGGGATACTACAATGAGCAGTTCTTC.

The chain has TRBV11-2 and TRBJ2-7, with D unclear. The CDR3 runs 12 residues. The V and J ends lost 1 base and 3 bases respectively, with 4 bases between them. Germline CDR1 and CDR2: SGHAT and FQNNGV. The CDR3 loop reads CASSLARYEQYF. As DNA, the CDR3 is TGTGCCAGCAGCTTAGCCCGCTACGAGCAGTACTTC.

This clone was seen a few times. V usage is TRBV12-3 or TRBV12-4 and J usage is TRBJ1-2; a weak D match, TRBD1 (5 bases). Trimming pared 6 bases from V and 7 bases from J, leaving 12 bases between. The CDR3 sequence is 12 residues long. The CDR3 DNA is TGTGCCAGCAGCCCTGGGGGGGGTGGCTACACCTTC. Translation gives CASSPGGGGYTF.

J is TRBJ1-1 and V is TRBV6-6, with D uncertain. CDR1 and CDR2 (germline): MNHNY, SVGAGI (reference sequence). The CDR3 has 12 residues. Trimming left V 6 bases short and J 7 bases short, with 12 bases between. In DNA form, the CDR3 reads TGTGCCAGCAGCCTACGGGAACATGAAGCTTTCTTT. This codes for CASSLREHEAFF.

The chain has TRBV6-5 and TRBJ2-2; a weak D match, TRBD1 (6 bases). With 0 bases removed from V and 6 bases from J, the gap between germline ends came to 8 bases. The CDR3 runs 14 residues. Germline CDR1 is MNHEY and CDR2 is SVGAGI. The CDR3 is CASSYSRGSGELFF. The CDR3 nucleotides are TGTGCCAGCAGTTACTCCAGGGGTTCCGGGGAGCTGTTTTTT.

V is TRBV4-2 and J is TRBJ2-7, with 7 nucleotides matching TRBD2. The germline gives CDR1 LGHNA, CDR2 YNFKEQ. This CDR3 spans 15 amino acids. J was trimmed by 7 bases and V by 0 bases; bases with no gene match: 9. The CDR3 DNA is TGTGCCAGCAGCCAAGATCAAGGGACTATTAATGAGCAGTACTTC. Translating gives CASSQDQGTINEQYF.

This rearrangement joins TRBV11-3 to TRBJ2-7; 7 bases align to TRBD2. J gave up 4 bases and V 1 base, and 7 bases lay outside the gene matches. The V gene's germline CDR1 is SGHNT and CDR2 YENEEA. The CDR3 covers 15 residues. CDR3 loop: CASSLGSGTTYEQYF. CDR3 in DNA: TGTGCCAGCAGCTTAGGTTCAGGGACTACATACGAGCAGTACTTC. The full variable domain, completed using reference TRBV11-3 and TRBJ2-7, is EAGVVQSPRYKIIEKKQPVAFWCNPISGHNTLYWYLQNLGQGPELLIRYENEEAVDDSQLPKDRFSAERLKGVDSTLKIQPAELGDSAVYLCASSLGSGTTYEQYFGPGTRLTVT.

The chain carries TRBV2 and TRBJ1-4; D is uncertain. CDR1 and CDR2 from the germline V gene are SNHLY and FYNNEI. The CDR3 has 14 residues. Trimming pared 2 bases from V and 8 bases from J, leaving 12 bases between. The CDR3 DNA reads TGTGCCAGCAGTGAAAGGAGGGCGGCAGAAAAACTGTTTTTT. It translates to CASSERRAAEKLFF.